This TCR beta chain was identified in a study of T cell repertoires in cytomegalovirus infection. As for the study in general: Recently identified HLA-C-restricted CMV epitopes and well-studied HLA-B-restricted CMV epitopes were used by the study. Study observations and caveats: Ex vivo, HLA-C-restricted CMV-specific TCR beta clonotypes prevailed over the rest of the response. The cumulative frequency of public TCR beta families identified carriers of CMV plus the relevant HLA.

MiXCR, applied by TCRdb to the reads, yields one record per CDR3 protein. The sample yields 300,000 to 400,000 distinct CDR3 sequences, roughly 25% seen once. V dropped 4 bases and J dropped 1 base, with 14 bases sitting between them. The V gene's germline CDR1 is SGDLS and CDR2 YYNGEE. The CDR3 has 15 residues. This clonotype was observed a handful of times. Its antigen is unidentified. The sample here was cultured PBMCs, taken from culture after CMV antigen stimulation. This TCR derives from a human donor in good health (CMV status not recorded). Some clones in this sample may be carry-over from other donors' samples. V is TRBV9 and J is TRBJ1-1; D gene uncertain. The CDR3 sequence is CASSPRSVENTEAFF. The CDR3 bases are TGTGCCAGCAGCCCCCGATCGGTGGAGAACACTGAAGCTTTCTTT. The whole variable domain, filled in from reference TRBV9 and TRBJ1-1, reads DSGVTQTPKHLITATGQRVTLRCSPRSGDLSVYWYQQSLDQGLQFLIQYYNGEERAKGNILERFSAQQFPDLHSELNLSSLELGDSALYFCASSPRSVENTEAFFGQGTRLTVV.